This T cell receptor beta chain was recovered during a study of shared clonotypes between healthy human individuals. Study outcomes and limitations: Sequencing depth was predicted to influence how clonotypes are shared among donors. Richness estimates generally favored naive over memory subsets.

All participating donors were Caucasian adults from Nashville, Tennessee. Details on this clone: Its antigen is unidentified.

As processed by the authors: With immunoSEQ giving junction-only sequences and no quality scores, filtering differed. The assay was immunoSEQ multiplex PCR, and TCRdb's table has in-frame clones only and misses some. D and trimming come from the DNA, and the V and J calls and clone size come from that table. Altogether approximately 2,300,000 clones are present, 92% being singletons, with the ten largest covering around 0.4%. Germline CDR1 and CDR2: SGHVS and FNYEAQ. CDR3 size: 16 residues. Trimming left V 5 bases short and J 0 bases short, with 17 bases between. The clonotype originates from a man aged 18-30 years in good health. Some clones in this sample may be carry-over from other donors' samples. Sequencing input: naive CD4+ T cells from PBMCs. Subset reported: CD45RA+ positively selected. The chain joins TRBV7-6 to TRBJ2-7, with D possibly TRBD2 on 6 matching bases. DNA of the CDR3: TGTGCCAGCAGCCCTCGGATGGCTAGCGACTCCTACGAGCAGTACTTC. Its translation: CASSPRMASDSYEQYF.